The next 9 T cell receptor beta chains were all read from a single sample in a study of T cell responses to AZD1222 COVID-19 vaccine. Here immunoSEQ multiplex PCR was the method, and the copy in TCRdb shows in-frame clones only, minus some. The sample records 100,000 to 150,000 clones, 85% to 90% being singletons. The sequencing used peripheral blood, collected 28 days after the second AZD1222 dose. Receptors were obtained from an adult who received the AZD1222 COVID-19 vaccine.

The rearrangement links TRBV6-9 to TRBJ1-5; D uncertain. V lost 2 bases and J 0 bases, leaving 11 bases between the germline ends. This CDR3 is built from 16 residues. CDR1 and CDR2 from the germline V gene are MNHGY and SVAAGI. The CDR3 DNA reads as TGTGCCAGCAGTTATAGGTTGACCCTTAGCAATCAGCCCCAGCATTTT. Translated, it gives CASSYRLTLSNQPQHF.

This clone was seen more than once but under ten times. The chain is built from TRBV19 and TRBJ1-1; tentatively, D is TRBD1 (6 bases). Germline values: CDR1 LNHDA, CDR2 SQIVND (reference sequence). V was pared by 8 bases and J by 4 bases, with 14 bases between. CDR3 size: 13 residues. The CDR3 nucleotides are TGTGCCAGTCTGAACAGGGAAGGCACTGAAGCTTTCTTT. This sequence encodes CASLNREGTEAFF.

The V and J genes are TRBV19 and TRBJ1-5; a weak D match, TRBD1 (6 bases). The CDR3 consists of 15 residues. V was pared by 3 bases and J by 1 base, with 10 bases between. The germline gives CDR1 LNHDA, CDR2 SQIVND (reference sequence). DNA of the CDR3: TGTGCCAGTAGTATTGCGGGGGCGAGCAATCAGCCCCAGCATTTT. As protein: CASSIAGASNQPQHF.

This clone has a handful of counts. This chain joins TRBV18 and TRBJ1-3; the D gene is possibly TRBD1 (6 bases). Germline lookup yields CDR1 KGHSH and CDR2 LQKENI. V dropped 3 bases and J dropped 4 bases, with 16 bases sitting between them. The CDR3 loop spans 16 amino acids. CDR3 bases: TGTGCCAGCTCACCGAACCAGCTGGGGGCCGGAAACACCATATATTTT. Translation gives CASSPNQLGAGNTIYF.

This rearrangement joins TRBV18 to TRBJ1-2; a possible D gene is TRBD1 (5 bases). Trimming pared 3 bases from V and 2 bases from J, leaving 13 bases between. The germline gives CDR1 KGHSH, CDR2 LQKENI. This CDR3 contains 15 residues. CDR3 DNA: TGTGCCAGCTCACCTACGCCGGGGGAAAACTATGGCTACACCTTC. Translation gives CASSPTPGENYGYTF.

V usage is TRBV5-1 and J usage is TRBJ2-3; 8 bases map to TRBD2. This CDR3 region has 15 residues. Losses at the gene ends were 4 bases for V and 2 bases for J; bases not matched to a gene: 6. Germline V gives CDR1 SGHRS, CDR2 YFSETQ. The CDR3 loop is CASSGAGGTTDTQYF. CDR3 DNA: TGCGCCAGCAGCGGGGCGGGAGGCACCACAGATACGCAGTATTTT.

The chain joins TRBV19 to TRBJ1-2; 7 bases line up with TRBD1. This CDR3 region has 14 residues. The germline V gene encodes CDR1 LNHDA and CDR2 SQIVND (reference sequence). V lost 7 bases to trimming and J lost 4 bases; unmatched junction nucleotides: 9. The CDR3 reads CASTAGGDTYGYTF. The CDR3 DNA reads TGTGCCAGTACTGCAGGGGGGGACACCTATGGCTACACCTTC.

The chain links TRBV27 to TRBJ1-6, with D maybe TRBD1 (5 bases). V was pared by 0 bases and J by 13 bases, with 40 bases between. This CDR3 has 23 amino acids. Germline CDR1 reads MNHEY; CDR2 reads SMNVEV (reference sequence). The CDR3 here is CASSLSLRNCGGITSMMDCPLHF. The CDR3, as DNA: TGTGCCAGCAGTTTATCTCTTAGAAATTGTGGGGGTATAACGAGTATGATGGATTGTCCCCTCCACTTT.

CDR3: CASSDYGRDSAPYEQYF. The CDR3 DNA reads TGTGCCAGCAGCGACTACGGCCGGGACAGCGCGCCCTACGAGCAGTACTTC. V and J are TRBV7-3 and TRBJ2-7; 7 nucleotides agree with TRBD1. The CDR3 extends over 17 amino acids. Germline CDR1 is SGHTA and CDR2 is FQGTGA. V lost 5 bases to trimming and J lost 2 bases; unmatched junction nucleotides: 15. Drawing the rest from reference TRBV7-3 and TRBJ2-7, the complete variable domain is GAGVSQTPSNKVTEKGKYVELRCDPISGHTALYWYRQSLGQGPEFLIYFQGTGAADDSGLPNDRFFAVRPEGSVSTLKIQRTERGDSAVYLCASSDYGRDSAPYEQYFGPGTRLTVT.